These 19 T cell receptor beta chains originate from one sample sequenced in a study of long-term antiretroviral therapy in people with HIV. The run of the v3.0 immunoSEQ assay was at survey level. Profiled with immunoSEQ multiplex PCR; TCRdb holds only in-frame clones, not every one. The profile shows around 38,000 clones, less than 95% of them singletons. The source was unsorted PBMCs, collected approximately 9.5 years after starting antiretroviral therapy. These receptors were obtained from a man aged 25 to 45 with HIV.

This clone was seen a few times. Here the CDR3 reads CASSLNPTPNQPQHF. The CDR3 DNA is TGCGCCAGCAGCTTGAACCCGACCCCAAATCAGCCCCAGCATTTT. The V and J genes are TRBV5-1 and TRBJ1-5; D gene unclear. The CDR3 totals 15 residues. The V and J ends lost 1 base and 4 bases respectively, with 12 bases between them. The germline gives CDR1 SGHRS, CDR2 YFSETQ.

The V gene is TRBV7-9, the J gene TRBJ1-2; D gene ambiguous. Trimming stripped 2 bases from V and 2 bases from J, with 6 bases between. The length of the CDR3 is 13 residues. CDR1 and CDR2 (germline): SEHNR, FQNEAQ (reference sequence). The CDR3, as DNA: TGTGCCAGCAGCTTATTGGGAAACTATGGCTACACCTTC. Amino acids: CASSLLGNYGYTF.

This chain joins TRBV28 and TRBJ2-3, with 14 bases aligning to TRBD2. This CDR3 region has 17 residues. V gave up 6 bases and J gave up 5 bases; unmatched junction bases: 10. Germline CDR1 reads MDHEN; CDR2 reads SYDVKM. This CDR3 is CASSRSGTSGGLDTQYF. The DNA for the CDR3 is TGTGCCAGCAGCCGATCCGGGACTAGCGGGGGCCTAGATACGCAGTATTTT. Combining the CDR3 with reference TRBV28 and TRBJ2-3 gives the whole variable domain DVKVTQSSRYLVKRTGEKVFLECVQDMDHENMFWYRQDPGLGLRLIYFSYDVKMKEKGDIPEGYSVSREKKERFSLILESASTNQTSMYLCASSRSGTSGGLDTQYFGPGTRLTVL.

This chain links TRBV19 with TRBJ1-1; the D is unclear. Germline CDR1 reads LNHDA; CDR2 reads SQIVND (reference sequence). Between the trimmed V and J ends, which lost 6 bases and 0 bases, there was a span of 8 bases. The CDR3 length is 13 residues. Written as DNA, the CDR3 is TGTGCCAGTAGCGATGGGGTGAACACTGAAGCTTTCTTT. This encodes CASSDGVNTEAFF.

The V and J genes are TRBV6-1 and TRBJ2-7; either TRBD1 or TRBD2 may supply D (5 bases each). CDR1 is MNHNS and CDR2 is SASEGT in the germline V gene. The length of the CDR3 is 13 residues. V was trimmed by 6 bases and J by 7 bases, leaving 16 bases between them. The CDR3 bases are TGTGCCAGCAGGGGACCTCCCACTCTTGAGCAGTACGTC. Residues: CASRGPPTLEQYV.

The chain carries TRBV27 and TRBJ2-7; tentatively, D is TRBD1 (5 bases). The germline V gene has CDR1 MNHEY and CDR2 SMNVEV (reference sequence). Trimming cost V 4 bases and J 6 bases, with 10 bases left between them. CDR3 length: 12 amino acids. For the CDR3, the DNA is TGTGCCAGCAGTTACCAGGGTTCCGAGCAGTACTTC. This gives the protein CASSYQGSEQYF.

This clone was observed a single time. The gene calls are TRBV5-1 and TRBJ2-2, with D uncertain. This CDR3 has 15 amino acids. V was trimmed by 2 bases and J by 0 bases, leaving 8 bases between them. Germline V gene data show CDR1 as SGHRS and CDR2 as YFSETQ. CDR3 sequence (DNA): TGCGCCAGCAGCTTCGACACGGCGAACACCGGGGAGCTGTTTTTT. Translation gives CASSFDTANTGELFF.

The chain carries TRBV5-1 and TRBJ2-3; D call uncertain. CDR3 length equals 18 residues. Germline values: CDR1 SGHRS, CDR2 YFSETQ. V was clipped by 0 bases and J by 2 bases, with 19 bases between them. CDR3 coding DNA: TGCGCCAGCAGCTTGGTAGGCGACCGTCCCGAAGACACAGATACGCAGTATTTT. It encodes CASSLVGDRPEDTDTQYF. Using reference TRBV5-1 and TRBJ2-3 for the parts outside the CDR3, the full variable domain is KAGVTQTPRYLIKTRGQQVTLSCSPISGHRSVSWYQQTPGQGLQFLFEYFSETQRNKGNFPGRFSGRQFSNSRSEMNVSTLELGDSALYLCASSLVGDRPEDTDTQYFGPGTRLTVL.

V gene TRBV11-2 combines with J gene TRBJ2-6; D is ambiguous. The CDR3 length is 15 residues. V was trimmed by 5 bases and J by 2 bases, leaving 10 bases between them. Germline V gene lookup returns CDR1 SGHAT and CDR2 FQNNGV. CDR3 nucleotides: TGTGCCAGCAGCCCAGGACCGACTGGGGCCAACGTCCTGACTTTC. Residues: CASSPGPTGANVLTF.

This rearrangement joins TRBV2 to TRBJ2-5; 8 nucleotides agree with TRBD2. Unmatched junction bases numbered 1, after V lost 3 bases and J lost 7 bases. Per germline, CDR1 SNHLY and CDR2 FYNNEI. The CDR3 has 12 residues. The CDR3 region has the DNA TGTGCCAGCAGTGACCGGGGGGGGACCCAGTACTTC. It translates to CASSDRGGTQYF.

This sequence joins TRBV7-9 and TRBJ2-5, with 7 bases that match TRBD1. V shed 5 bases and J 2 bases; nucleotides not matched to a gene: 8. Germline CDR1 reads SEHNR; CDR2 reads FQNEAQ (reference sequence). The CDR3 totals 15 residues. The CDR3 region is CASSPWTGPQETQYF. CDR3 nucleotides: TGTGCCAGCAGCCCGTGGACAGGCCCTCAAGAGACCCAGTACTTC. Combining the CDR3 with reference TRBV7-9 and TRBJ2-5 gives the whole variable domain DTGVSQNPRHKITKRGQNVTFRCDPISEHNRLYWYRQTLGQGPEFLTYFQNEAQLEKSRLLSDRFSAERPKGSFSTLEIQRTEQGDSAMYLCASSPWTGPQETQYFGPGTRLLVL.

Here the CDR3 reads CASSMGQNTDTQYF. The CDR3 DNA sequence: TGTGCCAGCAGCATGGGACAGAACACAGATACGCAGTATTTT. The chain carries TRBV21-1 and TRBJ2-3; the table's D gene call, TRBD1, was not cross checked with the DNA. TRBV21-1 is reported as a pseudogene. This CDR3 is 14 amino acids long.

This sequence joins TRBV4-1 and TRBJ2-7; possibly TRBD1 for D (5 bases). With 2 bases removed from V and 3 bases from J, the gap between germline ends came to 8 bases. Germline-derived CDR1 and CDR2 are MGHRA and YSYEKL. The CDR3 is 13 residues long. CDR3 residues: CASSQNTGYEQYV. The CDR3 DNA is TGCGCCAGCAGCCAAAACACAGGCTACGAGCAGTACGTC.

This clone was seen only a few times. The chain's CDR3 is CASSVGASTTNEKLFF. CDR3 DNA: TGTGCCAGCAGCGTAGGAGCCTCCACAACTAATGAAAAACTGTTTTTT. V gene TRBV9 combines with J gene TRBJ1-4; the D is unclear. CDR3 length equals 16 residues. CDR1 and CDR2 from the germline V gene are SGDLS and YYNGEE. V was clipped by 0 bases and J by 0 bases, with 9 bases between them.

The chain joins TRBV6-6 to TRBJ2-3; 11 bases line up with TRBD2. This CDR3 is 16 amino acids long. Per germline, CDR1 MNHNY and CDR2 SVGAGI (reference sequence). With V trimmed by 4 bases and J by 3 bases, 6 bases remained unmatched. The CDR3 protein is CASSLGTSGVTDTQYF. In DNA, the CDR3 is TGTGCCAGCAGTTTGGGGACTAGCGGAGTGACAGATACGCAGTATTTT.

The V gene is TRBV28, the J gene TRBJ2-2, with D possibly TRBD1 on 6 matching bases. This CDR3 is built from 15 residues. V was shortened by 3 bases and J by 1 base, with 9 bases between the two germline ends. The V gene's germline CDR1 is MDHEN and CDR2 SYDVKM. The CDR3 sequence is CASSFGTRNTGELFF. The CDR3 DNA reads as TGTGCCAGCAGTTTCGGGACAAGGAACACCGGGGAGCTGTTTTTT.

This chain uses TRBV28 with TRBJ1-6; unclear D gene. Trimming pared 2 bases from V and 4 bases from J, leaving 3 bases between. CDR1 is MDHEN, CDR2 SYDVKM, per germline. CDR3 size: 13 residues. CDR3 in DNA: TGTGCCAGCAGTTTACCTTATAATTCACCCCTCCACTTT. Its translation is CASSLPYNSPLHF.

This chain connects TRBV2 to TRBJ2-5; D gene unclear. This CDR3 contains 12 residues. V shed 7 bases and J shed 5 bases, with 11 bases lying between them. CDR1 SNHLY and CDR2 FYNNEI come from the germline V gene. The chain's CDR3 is CASKFEAETQYF. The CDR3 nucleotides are TGTGCCAGCAAGTTCGAGGCGGAGACCCAGTACTTC.

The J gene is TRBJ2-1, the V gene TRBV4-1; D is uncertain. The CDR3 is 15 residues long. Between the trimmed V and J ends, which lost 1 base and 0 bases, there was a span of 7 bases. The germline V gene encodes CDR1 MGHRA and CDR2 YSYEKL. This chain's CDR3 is CASSQVSSSYNEQFF. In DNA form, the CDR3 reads TGCGCCAGCAGCCAAGTATCTAGCTCCTACAATGAGCAGTTCTTC.